This is a list of T cell receptor beta chains from one sample in a study of cytomegalovirus exposure and HLA in healthy donors. TCRdb's copy holds only in-frame clones and misses some; the assay was immunoSEQ multiplex PCR. The table lists about 110,000 clones, under 85% of them singletons, with roughly 8.2% in the top ten. Sequences were obtained from PBMCs. Receptors originate from a woman aged 45-59 years in good health and CMV-seropositive. Each CDR3 is given with its conserved first and last residue. A D gene is named only where the DNA matches it firmly. Rows may omit the clone size; those that give it use once, few, many or a size class.

D,J,V,size,CDR3,DNA
-,TRBJ1-2,TRBV5-3,-,CARSLVISFVGGYTF,TGTGCCAGAAGCTTGGTGATCAGCTTCGTGGGCGGCTACACCTTC
TRBD2,TRBJ2-3,TRBV7-2,-,CASSPDPLAGVNTQYF,TGTGCCAGCAGCCCTGATCCCCTAGCGGGGGTGAATACGCAGTATTTT
TRBD1,TRBJ1-5,TRBV7-8,-,CASSLGAGGGQPQHF,TGTGCCAGCAGCTTAGGTGCAGGGGGCGGTCAGCCCCAGCATTTT
TRBD1,TRBJ2-2,TRBV7-9,-,CASSQSPGQGNTGELFF,TGTGCCAGCAGCCAGAGTCCCGGACAGGGGAACACCGGGGAGCTGTTTTTT
-,TRBJ2-7,TRBV7-2,once,CASTPSGSYEQYF,TGTGCCAGCACCCCAAGCGGATCCTACGAGCAGTACTTC
TRBD2,TRBJ2-1,TRBV5-1,-,CASSVGAGENEQFF,TGCGCCAGCAGCGTTGGGGCGGGAGAAAATGAGCAGTTCTTC
-,TRBJ2-1,TRBV4-1,-,CASNQDLGTGGPYNEQFF,TGCGCCAGCAACCAAGATCTCGGCACAGGCGGCCCCTACAATGAGCAGTTCTTC
-,TRBJ1-3,TRBV10-3,-,CAITGDTGGNTIYF,TGTGCCATCACTGGGGACACCGGAGGAAACACCATATATTTT
TRBD1,TRBJ2-2,TRBV9,-,CASSRDSPTGELFF,TGTGCCAGCAGCCGGGACAGTCCTACCGGGGAGCTGTTTTTT
TRBD1,TRBJ2-5,TRBV19,few,CASSGTEETQYF,TGTGCCAGTAGTGGGACAGAAGAGACCCAGTACTTC
-,TRBJ1-6,TRBV7-8,-,CASSLGQMLSPLHF,TGTGCCAGCAGCTTAGGACAGATGTTGTCACCCCTCCACTTT
TRBD2,TRBJ2-1,TRBV27,few,CASSTGTSGGLKFF,TGTGCCAGCAGTACCGGGACTAGCGGGGGCCTTAAGTTCTTC
-,TRBJ2-3,TRBV11-2,-,CASSLVSDTQYF,TGTGCCAGCAGCTTAGTTTCGGATACGCAGTATTTT
-,TRBJ1-6,TRBV4-1,-,CASSRTPTGSPLHF,TGCGCCAGCAGCCGAACGCCTACGGGTTCACCCCTCCACTTT
TRBD1,TRBJ1-2,TRBV19,-,CASSTQTGNHGYTF,TGTGCCAGTAGTACCCAGACAGGGAACCATGGCTACACCTTC
-,TRBJ1-1,TRBV4-3,-,CASSQDLAGRTEAFF,TGCGCCAGCAGCCAAGATCTCGCAGGGAGGACTGAAGCTTTCTTT
-,TRBJ2-5,TRBV6-1,-,CATGEGGGETQYF,TGTGCCACCGGAGAGGGAGGAGGGGAGACCCAGTACTTC
-,TRBJ2-1,TRBV7-2,-,CASSSWGEAGNEQFF,TGTGCCAGCAGCTCTTGGGGGGAGGCTGGGAATGAGCAGTTCTTC
-,TRBJ2-1,TRBV19,-,CASSITGSATSYNEQFF,TGTGCCAGTAGTATCACGGGTTCGGCAACTTCCTACAATGAGCAGTTCTTC
TRBD1,TRBJ1-2,TRBV15,-,CATSQGQAYGYTF,TGTGCCACCAGCCAAGGACAGGCCTATGGCTACACCTTC
TRBD2,TRBJ2-2,TRBV4-3,once,CASSQSLAGGAGELFF,TGCGCCAGCAGCCAGTCCCTAGCGGGCGGGGCCGGGGAGCTGTTTTTT
-,TRBJ1-6,TRBV13,-,CASSAGQYNSPLHF,TGTGCCAGCAGCGCAGGACAGTATAATTCACCCCTCCACTTT
TRBD1,TRBJ2-6,TRBV10-3,few,CAISGQGASGANVLTF,TGTGCCATCAGTGGACAGGGGGCGTCTGGGGCCAACGTCCTGACTTTC
TRBD2,TRBJ2-7,TRBV27,-,CASTPLTSGRYEQYF,TGTGCCAGCACCCCCCTTACTAGCGGGAGATACGAGCAGTACTTC
TRBD1,TRBJ1-2,TRBV6-6,-,CASSYDGTGFYGYTF,TGTGCCAGCAGTTACGACGGGACAGGGTTCTATGGCTACACCTTC
-,TRBJ2-4,TRBV27,-,CASSPGSGNIQYF,TGTGCCAGCAGTCCCGGTTCCGGGAACATTCAGTACTTC
TRBD1,TRBJ1-1,TRBV18,-,CASSPGQPVSEAFF,TGTGCCAGCTCACCGGGACAGCCGGTCTCTGAAGCTTTCTTT
TRBD1,TRBJ1-2,TRBV7-2,-,CASSPTLQGTGYTF,TGTGCCAGCAGCCCAACCCTACAGGGGACAGGCTACACCTTC
-,TRBJ2-1,TRBV7-2,-,CASSFNGGEQFF,TGTGCCAGCAGCTTTAACGGCGGTGAGCAGTTCTTC
TRBD2,TRBJ2-1,TRBV13,-,CASSSSVPTTSGGSYNEQFF,TGTGCCAGCAGCTCCTCAGTCCCCACGACTAGCGGGGGCTCCTACAATGAGCAGTTCTTC
-,TRBJ1-5,TRBV18,-,CASSPMRQRAGASNQPQHF,TGTGCCAGCTCACCCATGAGGCAGAGGGCAGGGGCTAGCAATCAGCCCCAGCATTTT
TRBD1,TRBJ1-1,TRBV6-6,-,CASRRPGQGSTEAFF,TGTGCCAGCAGGCGCCCGGGACAGGGAAGCACTGAAGCTTTCTTT
-,TRBJ2-6,TRBV12-5,-,CASGLSGANVLTF,TGTGCTAGTGGTTTGAGCGGGGCCAACGTCCTGACTTTC
-,TRBJ2-7,TRBV27,-,CASGVTGSYEQYF,TGTGCCAGCGGCGTGACAGGTTCCTACGAGCAGTACTTC
TRBD2,TRBJ2-3,TRBV10-2,few,CASSESISGRAEDTQYF,TGCGCCAGCAGTGAGTCCATTAGCGGGAGGGCCGAGGATACGCAGTATTTT
-,TRBJ2-7,TRBV29-1,-,CSGKNSHEQYF,TGCAGCGGCAAGAACAGCCACGAGCAGTACTTC
-,TRBJ1-4,TRBV25-1,-,CASATGSVNEKLFF,TGTGCCAGCGCTACCGGGTCCGTGAATGAAAAACTGTTTTTT
-,TRBJ1-4,TRBV7-9,-,CSSSPIRGYNEKLFF,TGTTCCAGCAGCCCAATCCGCGGATATAATGAAAAACTGTTTTTT
TRBD2,TRBJ2-5,TRBV19,-,CASSLDSGTNQETQYF,TGTGCCAGTAGTCTAGATAGCGGGACCAACCAAGAGACCCAGTACTTC
TRBD1,TRBJ1-5,TRBV7-9,-,CSSSHVDKQGVGQPQHF,TGTTCCAGCAGCCACGTAGATAAACAGGGGGTCGGTCAGCCCCAGCATTTT
-,TRBJ2-7,TRBV5-4,few,CASSPGLTFGEQYF,TGTGCCAGCAGCCCGGGACTTACCTTCGGGGAGCAGTACTTC